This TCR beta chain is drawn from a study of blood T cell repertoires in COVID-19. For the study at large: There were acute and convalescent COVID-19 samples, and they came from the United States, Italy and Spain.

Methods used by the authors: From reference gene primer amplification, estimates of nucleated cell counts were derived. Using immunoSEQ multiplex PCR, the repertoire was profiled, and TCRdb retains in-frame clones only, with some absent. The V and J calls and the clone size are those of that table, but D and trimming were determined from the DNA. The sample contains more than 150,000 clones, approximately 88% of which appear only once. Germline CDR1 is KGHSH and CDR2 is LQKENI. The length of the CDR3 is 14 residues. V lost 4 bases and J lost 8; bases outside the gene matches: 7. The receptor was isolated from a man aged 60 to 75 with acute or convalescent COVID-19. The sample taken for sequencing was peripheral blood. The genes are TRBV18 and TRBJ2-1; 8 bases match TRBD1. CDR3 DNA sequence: TGTGCCAGCTCACGAGGGACAGGTGACGATGAGCAGTTCTTC. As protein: CASSRGTGDDEQFF.